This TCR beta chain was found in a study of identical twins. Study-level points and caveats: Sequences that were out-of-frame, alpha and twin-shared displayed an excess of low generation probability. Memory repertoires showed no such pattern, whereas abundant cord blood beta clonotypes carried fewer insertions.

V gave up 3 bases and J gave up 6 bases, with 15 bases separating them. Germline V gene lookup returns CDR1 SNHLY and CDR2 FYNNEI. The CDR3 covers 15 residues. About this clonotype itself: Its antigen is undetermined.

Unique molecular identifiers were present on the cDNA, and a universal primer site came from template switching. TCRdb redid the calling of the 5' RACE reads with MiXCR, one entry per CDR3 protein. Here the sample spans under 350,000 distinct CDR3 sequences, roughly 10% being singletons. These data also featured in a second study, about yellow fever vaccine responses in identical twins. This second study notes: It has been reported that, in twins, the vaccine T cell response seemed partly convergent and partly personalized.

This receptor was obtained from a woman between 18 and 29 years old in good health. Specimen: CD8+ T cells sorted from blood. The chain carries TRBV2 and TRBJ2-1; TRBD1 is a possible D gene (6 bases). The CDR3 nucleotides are TGTGCCAGCAGTGATCCACGGACAGTATTCAATGAGCAGTTCTTC. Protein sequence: CASSDPRTVFNEQFF.